These 10 T cell receptor beta chains came from one sample sequenced in a study of blood T cell repertoires in COVID-19. Produced via immunoSEQ multiplex PCR; TCRdb's table is partial and in-frame only. The sample records under 250,000 clones, about 90% being singletons. The sample taken for sequencing was peripheral blood. The receptors come from an older woman with acute or convalescent COVID-19.

CDR3 in amino acids: CASSERPRGLALPTQYF. The DNA for the CDR3 is TGTGCCAGCAGTGAAAGGCCTAGGGGACTAGCGCTACCTACGCAGTATTTT. This chain uses TRBV6-1 with TRBJ2-3; 10 bases map to TRBD2. The CDR3 totals 17 residues. Germline CDR1 MNHNS, CDR2 SASEGT. V lost 2 bases to trimming and J lost 8 bases; unmatched junction nucleotides: 13.

This chain joins TRBV28 and TRBJ1-2; unclear D gene. Germline V gives CDR1 MDHEN, CDR2 SYDVKM. CDR3 length equals 13 residues. V lost 3 bases, J lost 8 bases, and 13 bases lay in between. The CDR3 loop reads CASSLDGLQGYTF. The DNA of the CDR3 is TGTGCCAGCAGTTTGGATGGGCTTCAGGGCTACACCTTC.

The V and J genes are TRBV6-2 or TRBV6-3 and TRBJ2-2, with TRBD2 as a possible D gene (6 bases). Germline loops: CDR1 MNHEY, CDR2 SVGEGT. V lost 4 bases, J lost 4 bases, and 16 bases lay in between. This CDR3 comprises 16 residues. CDR3 sequence: CASSSVRAGSTGELFF. The CDR3 coding sequence is TGTGCCAGCAGTTCAGTCAGGGCGGGGAGCACCGGGGAGCTGTTTTTT.

V usage is TRBV9 and J usage is TRBJ2-2, with 7 nucleotides matching TRBD1. Per germline, CDR1 SGDLS and CDR2 YYNGEE. This CDR3 contains 16 residues. Trimming at V came to 4 bases and at J to 0 bases, leaving 6 bases not matched to a gene. The CDR3 here is CASSPVDRSNTGELFF. CDR3 nucleotides: TGTGCCAGCAGCCCCGTGGACAGGTCGAACACCGGGGAGCTGTTTTTT.

The chain is built from TRBV29-1 and TRBJ1-5; D might be TRBD1 (6 bases). The CDR3 is 13 residues long. With 5 bases removed from V and 4 bases from J, the gap between germline ends came to 12 bases. From germline, CDR1 is SQVTM and CDR2 ANQGSEA. The CDR3 coding sequence is TGCAGCGTTTTACAGGGCGAGAATCAGCCCCAGCATTTT. Translated: CSVLQGENQPQHF.

In its sample, this clone was seen once. CDR3 sequence: CASSRQGQIQETQYF. The CDR3 DNA is TGTGCCAGCAGTCGTCAGGGACAGATCCAAGAGACCCAGTACTTC. The J gene is TRBJ2-5, the V gene TRBV11-3, with TRBD1 identical over 7 bases. The trim removed 6 bases at V and 1 base at J, leaving 8 bases unmatched. Germline lookup yields CDR1 SGHNT and CDR2 YENEEA. This CDR3 is 15 amino acids long.

The chain is built from TRBV11-3 and TRBJ2-1; TRBD1 agrees at 9 bases. Germline V gene sequence: CDR1 SGHNT, CDR2 YENEEA. The CDR3 spans 15 residues. V was pared by 5 bases and J by 5 bases, with 7 bases of the junction left unmatched. CDR3 nucleotides: TGTGCCAGCAGCCTCGGACAGGGGTGGAACAATGAGCAGTTCTTC. Translating gives CASSLGQGWNNEQFF.

This chain uses TRBV6-5 with TRBJ1-5; possible D gene TRBD1, 5 bases. The CDR3 loop spans 15 amino acids. Germline lookup yields CDR1 MNHEY and CDR2 SVGAGI. Trimming shortened V by 6 bases and J by 0 bases, and 12 bases separated the two germline ends. Here the CDR3 DNA reads TGTGCCAGCAGACAGGACGGAAATAGCAATCAGCCCCAGCATTTT. This encodes CASRQDGNSNQPQHF.

The chain employs TRBV6-1 and TRBJ1-6, with 9 nucleotides matching TRBD1. The CDR3 spans 19 residues. V lost 1 base and J lost 0; bases outside the gene matches: 7. Looked up from germline, CDR1 is MNHNS and CDR2 is SASEGT. The CDR3 nucleotides are TGTGCCAGCAGTGAAGTTTGGACAGGGGCGCGCTCCTATAATTCACCCCTCCACTTT. Amino acids: CASSEVWTGARSYNSPLHF.

The CDR3 region is CASSWGELNEKLFF. The DNA of the CDR3 is TGTGCCAGCAGCTGGGGGGAATTAAATGAAAAACTGTTTTTT. V usage is TRBV6-1 and J usage is TRBJ1-4; a possible D gene is TRBD1 (5 bases). Looked up from germline, CDR1 is MNHNS and CDR2 is SASEGT. There are 14 residues in the CDR3. Trimming took 6 bases from V and 5 from J, leaving 13 bases between them.